These 2 T cell receptor beta chains came from one sample sequenced in a study of shared clonotypes between healthy human individuals. Sequencing was performed with immunoSEQ multiplex PCR; in TCRdb, only in-frame clones are kept and a portion is missing. The sample lists millions of clones, 93% occurring once. The naive CD8 population came from CD45RO-negative cells selected for CCR7, without terminally differentiated effector memory CD45RA+ cells. Input material: naive CD8+ T cells from PBMCs. Receptors were obtained from a man younger than 30 in good health. Some clones in this sample may be carry-over from other donors' samples.

The chain links TRBV5-4 to TRBJ1-1; unclear D gene. Germline V gene sequence: CDR1 SGHNT, CDR2 YYREEE (reference sequence). The CDR3 loop spans 12 amino acids. V was clipped by 0 bases and J by 7 bases, with 7 bases between them. CDR3 nucleotides: TGTGCCAGCAGCTTGGAAGCGGGTGAAGCTTTCTTT. Translated, it gives CASSLEAGEAFF. The variable domain in full, with the rest retrieved from reference TRBV5-4 and TRBJ1-1, is ETGVTQSPTHLIKTRGQQVTLRCSSQSGHNTVSWYQQALGQGPQFIFQYYREEENGRGNFPPRFSGLQFPNYSSELNVNALELDDSALYLCASSLEAGEAFFGQGTRLTVV.

The count of this clone is one. The gene calls are TRBV9 and TRBJ1-5, with TRBD1 as a possible D gene (5 bases). V lost 0 bases to trimming and J lost 7 bases, with 14 bases between them. The germline V gene has CDR1 SGDLS and CDR2 YYNGEE. The CDR3 consists of 15 residues. The CDR3 sequence is CASSVAGGTGQPQHF. Here the CDR3 DNA reads TGTGCCAGCAGCGTAGCTGGGGGGACCGGGCAGCCCCAGCATTTT.